The clone carrying this TCR beta chain has ten or more counts. The CDR3 extends over 14 amino acids. Germline CDR1 and CDR2: KGHDR and SFDVKD. The germline V and J ends were trimmed by 6 bases and 2 bases, with 10 bases remaining between them. These data originate in a study of T cells in Graves' hyperthyroidism and ophthalmopathy. Amplified TCR beta CDR3 regions came from RNA transcripts. A set of HTBI primers served as the primers for a first-round RT-PCR of the TCR CDR3. TCRdb called the multiplex PCR reads again in MiXCR, with one record for every CDR3 protein. The table includes fewer than 400,000 distinct CDR3 sequences, approximately 15% detected once.

Sequencing was done on a sample of blood. This receptor was identified in a man aged 25 to 40 with Graves' hyperthyroidism. The V gene is TRBV24-1, the J gene TRBJ1-5; no clear D gene. The CDR3 nucleotides read TGTGCCACCAGTTCGGGCACCCGCAATCAGCCCCAGCATTTT. It translates to CATSSGTRNQPQHF.